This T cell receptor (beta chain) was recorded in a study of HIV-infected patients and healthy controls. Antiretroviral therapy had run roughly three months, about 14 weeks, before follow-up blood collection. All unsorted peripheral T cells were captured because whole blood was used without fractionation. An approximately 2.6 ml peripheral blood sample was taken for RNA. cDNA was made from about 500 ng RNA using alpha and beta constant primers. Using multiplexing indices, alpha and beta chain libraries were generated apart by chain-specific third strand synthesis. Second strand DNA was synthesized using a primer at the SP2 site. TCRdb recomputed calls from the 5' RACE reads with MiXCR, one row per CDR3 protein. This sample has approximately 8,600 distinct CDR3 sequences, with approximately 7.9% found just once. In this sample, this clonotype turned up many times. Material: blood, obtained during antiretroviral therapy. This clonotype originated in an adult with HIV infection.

The CDR3 here is CASSRGQVGNTEAFF. The CDR3 nucleotides read TGTGCCAGCAGTCGGGGGCAGGTGGGGAACACTGAAGCTTTCTTT. The chain combines TRBV12-3 or TRBV12-4 with TRBJ1-1; possible D gene TRBD1, 6 bases. The CDR3 totals 15 residues. Trimming shortened V by 5 bases and J by 1 base, and 14 bases separated the two germline ends.